This section outlines one T cell receptor (beta chain) sequence together with its context. The CDR3 length is 13 residues. Germline CDR1 is SGHTA and CDR2 is FQGNSA. Trimming left V 4 bases short and J 8 bases short, with 14 bases between. The sample is drawn from a study of blood T cell repertoires in COVID-19. Study-level background: The United States, Italy and Spain were the sources of the acute and convalescent COVID-19 samples. PBMCs, B-cell-depleted T cells, or T cells provided the cDNA or gDNA that made up the material.

Only in-frame clones appear in the TCRdb table, and some are missing; sequencing was by immunoSEQ multiplex PCR. The sample holds 350,000 to 400,000 clones; about 90% are singletons and the top ten take around 7%. The chain recombines TRBV7-2 with TRBJ1-2; no definite D call. Sequencing input: peripheral blood. The TCR sequence derives from a man aged 18 to 29 with active or convalescent COVID-19. In nucleotides, the CDR3 is TGTGCCAGCAGCTCCCACAGAGAAGACGGCTACACCTTC. Protein: CASSSHREDGYTF.